This T cell receptor beta chain came from a study of blood T cell repertoires in COVID-19. Study as a whole: From the United States, Italy and Spain came samples of acute and convalescent COVID-19. PBMCs, B-cell-depleted T cells, or T cells were the source of the cDNA or gDNA that made up the material.

In the study's own analysis: Reference gene primer amplification yielded estimated nucleated cell counts. The method was immunoSEQ multiplex PCR; TCRdb's version includes in-frame clones alone and lacks a portion of them. The V and J calls and clone size come from that table; D and trimming were worked out from the DNA. Of 200,000 to 250,000 clones in the sample, approximately 83% were seen once. This CDR3 contains 15 residues. V was clipped by 0 bases and J by 2 bases; unmatched bases: 3. The germline V gene has CDR1 SGDLS and CDR2 YYNGEE. The specimen sequenced was peripheral blood. The receptor was isolated from a woman aged 30 to 39 who had recovered from COVID-19. The rearrangement uses TRBV9 and TRBJ2-3; 7 positions match TRBD2. CDR3 residues: CASSVVGLNTDTQYF. DNA for the CDR3: TGTGCCAGCAGCGTAGTGGGACTAAACACAGATACGCAGTATTTT.